Detailed here is one TCR beta chain. Its antigen is unknown. The data belong to a study of T-cell memory formation after mild COVID-19. Findings of the study overall: Whereas later expanders leaned CD4+, clones contracting day 15 to 85 showed a balanced CD4/CD8 makeup. CM and EM subsets held most contracting CD4+ clones; EMRA held CD8+ ones.

CDR3 length equals 15 residues. Looked up from germline, CDR1 is LGHDT and CDR2 is YNNKEL (reference sequence). V lost 5 bases and J 2 bases, leaving 10 bases between the germline ends. TCRdb independently ran MiXCR on the 5' RACE reads; one entry per CDR3 protein. This table holds about 290,000 distinct CDR3 sequences, roughly 17% found once. The TCR originated in a man aged 18 to 30 who had mild COVID-19 (a few samples of this study predate the infection). Cell type and time point are not known. The gene calls are TRBV3-1 and TRBJ2-6; possibly TRBD1 for D (5 bases). The sequencing input was PBMCs or a T cell subset sorted from them (not recorded which). The CDR3 DNA reads TGTGCCAGCAGCTTCCAGGGTACTGGGGCCAACGTCCTGACTTTC. It yields the protein CASSFQGTGANVLTF.